These 22 T cell receptor beta chains share one sample of origin, sequenced in a study of T-cell reconstitution after alpha-beta-depleted transplantation in children (dated by TCRdb to about 2016). The library was built by means of PCR. Reads for this sample came from an Illumina HiSeq 2500. Molecular barcoding was employed in the preparation of TCR libraries, with unique molecular identifiers being used to normalize TCRbeta repertoire quantification. TCRdb applied fastp at Q25 and MiXCR to the public reads, then kept only in-frame beta chains. Every CDR3 protein is listed once, alongside the most common genes and DNA of its rows. A total of some 590,000 distinct CDR3 sequences appear in this sample, roughly a tenth of them only once. The ten largest clones add up to approximately 4.1% of the sample. The sample here was PBMCs from the stem cell graft donor, taken from the stem cell graft. These receptors originate from a human donor who donated a stem cell graft to a child with acute myeloid leukemia.

The rearrangement joins TRBV7-2 to TRBJ1-1, with D perhaps matching TRBD1 (5 bases). The CDR3 covers 14 residues. V dropped 3 bases and J dropped 1 base, with 9 bases sitting between them. Per germline, CDR1 SGHTA and CDR2 FQGNSA. The CDR3 DNA reads TGTGCCAGCAGCTTGTACACAGGGAACACTGAAGCTTTCTTT. This sequence encodes CASSLYTGNTEAFF.

This sequence joins TRBV5-1 and TRBJ2-3; D uncertain. With 1 base removed from V and 3 bases from J, the gap between germline ends came to 12 bases. The CDR3 totals 15 residues. CDR1 is SGHRS, CDR2 YFSETQ, per germline. The CDR3 spells CASSLQGFGTDTQYF. CDR3 sequence (DNA): TGCGCCAGCAGCTTGCAAGGGTTTGGTACAGATACGCAGTATTTT.

For the CDR3, the DNA is TGTGCCAGCAGCTTAAACGAGGGACTAGCGGTCGAGCAGTTCTTC. It codes for CASSLNEGLAVEQFF. This chain connects TRBV7-3 to TRBJ2-1; TRBD2 matches at 11 bases. CDR3 size: 15 residues. Germline V gene data show CDR1 as SGHTA and CDR2 as FQGTGA. Losses at the gene ends were 1 base for V and 10 bases for J; bases not matched to a gene: 6. Full variable domain (remainder filled in from reference TRBV7-3 and TRBJ2-1): GAGVSQTPSNKVTEKGKYVELRCDPISGHTALYWYRQSLGQGPEFLIYFQGTGAADDSGLPNDRFFAVRPEGSVSTLKIQRTERGDSAVYLCASSLNEGLAVEQFFGPGTRLTVL.

This clonotype was seen once. The chain joins TRBV4-2 to TRBJ1-2; a weak D match, TRBD1 (5 bases). V was clipped by 1 base and J by 4 bases, with 13 bases between them. The CDR3 is 15 amino acids. Germline assignment: CDR1 LGHNA and CDR2 YNFKEQ. The CDR3 nucleotides are TGTGCCAGCAGCCAAGGGGGCTCGGGGAGCTATGGCTACACCTTC. It is translated as CASSQGGSGSYGYTF.

This clonotype came up a few times. The J gene is TRBJ2-7, the V gene TRBV20-1; 10 positions agree with TRBD1. Germline lookup yields CDR1 DFQATT and CDR2 SNEGSKA (reference sequence). The CDR3 runs 14 residues. Trimming cost V 1 base and J 2 bases; bases outside gene matches: 2. Here the CDR3 DNA reads TGCAGTGCTAGAGGGACAGGGGGTCCCTACGAGCAGTACTTC. Translation: CSARGTGGPYEQYF.

The CDR3 nucleotides read TGTGCCAGCAGCGCGACACTAGCGGGTGAGCAGTACTTC. It yields the protein CASSATLAGEQYF. The gene calls are TRBV9 and TRBJ2-7; 9 nucleotides match TRBD2. The junction had 5 bases not matched to a gene; V was cut back by 3 bases and J by 7 bases. The CDR3 loop spans 13 amino acids. Germline lookup yields CDR1 SGDLS and CDR2 YYNGEE.

This clonotype has only a few counts. The chain uses TRBV21-1 and TRBJ1-3; the table names TRBD1, a call not compared with the DNA. TRBV21-1 is marked as a pseudogene. CDR3 size: 18 residues. The CDR3 region has the DNA TGTGCCAGCAGCAAACGGGGGGTCCAAACGGCGGTTGGAAACACCATATATTTT. Protein product: CASSKRGVQTAVGNTIYF.

This clonotype was observed a few times. The V and J genes are TRBV7-3 and TRBJ2-1; TRBD2 is a possible D gene (5 bases). V was clipped by 2 bases and J by 10 bases, with 15 bases between them. CDR3 length: 14 amino acids. CDR1 is SGHTA and CDR2 is FQGTGA in the germline V gene. CDR3 region: CASSLLDGDSEQFF. The CDR3 DNA reads as TGTGCCAGCAGCTTACTAGACGGGGATTCCGAGCAGTTCTTC.

In this sample, this clonotype turned up a few times. This rearrangement joins TRBV5-6 to TRBJ2-4; weak D call: TRBD1 (5 bases). Trimming removed 4 bases from V and 1 base from J, with 12 bases in between. CDR1 and CDR2 from the germline V gene are SGHDT and YYEEEE. The CDR3 is 15 residues long. Written as DNA, the CDR3 is TGTGCCAGCAGCCCCGCAGGGTCGGCCAAAAACATTCAGTACTTC. Protein sequence: CASSPAGSAKNIQYF.

To note about this clonotype: A much larger clone lies one base from this, so it may be a read error. The V and J genes are TRBV4-3 and TRBJ2-7, with TRBD1 matching 8 bases. The CDR3 length is 15 residues. Germline V lookup: CDR1 LGHNA, CDR2 YSLEER. After removal of 1 base from V and 4 bases from J, the junction contained 6 bases not matched to a gene. CDR3 nucleotides: TGCGCCAGCAGCCAAGGGACAGGGCAAGGGTACGAGCAGTACTTC. The encoded protein is CASSQGTGQGYEQYF.

This clonotype was picked up a small number of times. The gene calls are TRBV7-9 and TRBJ2-1; 10 nucleotides line up with TRBD2. This CDR3 contains 17 residues. CDR1 and CDR2 (germline): SEHNR, FQNEAQ (reference sequence). V lost 2 bases to trimming and J lost 3 bases; unmatched junction nucleotides: 7. Here the CDR3 DNA reads TGTGCCAGCAGCTTACCCTCAGCGGGAGGGCGCTACAATGAGCAGTTCTTC. Its translation is CASSLPSAGGRYNEQFF.

This clonotype was counted between two and nine times. This chain joins TRBV20-1 and TRBJ2-7; D is possibly TRBD1 (5 bases). V was trimmed by 0 bases and J by 0 bases, leaving 15 bases between them. The germline V gene encodes CDR1 DFQATT and CDR2 SNEGSKA (reference sequence). CDR3 length equals 16 residues. The CDR3 DNA reads as TGCAGTGCTAGAGATCAGGGCGGCACAACCTCCTACGAGCAGTACTTC. Translating gives CSARDQGGTTSYEQYF.

The chain uses TRBV10-3 and TRBJ2-5; D not resolved. Trimming took 6 bases from V and 2 from J, leaving 4 bases between them. This CDR3 is 11 amino acids long. Germline V gene data show CDR1 as ENHRY and CDR2 as SYGVKD. The CDR3 here is CAIRQQETQYF. The DNA for the CDR3 is TGTGCCATCAGGCAACAAGAGACCCAGTACTTC.

This clonotype has a handful of counts. The chain couples TRBV29-1 to TRBJ1-3, with a weak D call TRBD1 (5 bases). The V end lost 5 bases, the J end lost 2 bases, and 13 bases lay between the germline ends. The CDR3 contains 14 residues. The germline CDR1 and CDR2 sequences are SQVTM and ANQGSEA. CDR3 in amino acids: CSVLGPAAGNTIYF. In DNA, the CDR3 is TGCAGCGTTCTGGGGCCCGCGGCTGGAAACACCATATATTTT. Full variable domain (remainder filled in from reference TRBV29-1 and TRBJ1-3): SAVISQKPSRDICQRGTSLTIQCQVDSQVTMMFWYRQQPGQSLTLIATANQGSEATYESGFVIDKFPISRPNLTFSTLTVSNMSPEDSSIYLCSVLGPAAGNTIYFGEGSWLTVV.

A single count supports this clonotype. The chain employs TRBV7-6 and TRBJ2-7; D perhaps matches TRBD1 (6 bases). CDR1 and CDR2 (germline): SGHVS, FNYEAQ. V lost 5 bases to trimming and J lost 5 bases, with 19 bases between them. This CDR3 has 15 amino acids. CDR3 sequence: CASSQVGQGINEQYF. The CDR3 bases are TGTGCCAGCAGCCAGGTCGGGCAGGGGATCAACGAGCAGTACTTC.

This clonotype appeared many times. The chain carries TRBV15 and TRBJ1-2, with D possibly being TRBD1 (5 bases). Germline V gives CDR1 LNHNV, CDR2 YYDKDF (reference sequence). The CDR3 loop spans 13 amino acids. V lost 3 bases, J lost 2 bases, and 7 bases lay in between. The CDR3 reads CATSRDINYGYTF. The CDR3 DNA follows: TGTGCCACCAGCAGGGACATAAACTATGGCTACACCTTC.

About this clonotype itself: The CDR3 carries no conserved terminal phenylalanine or tryptophan, so it likely arises from a read error. This chain joins TRBV6-2 or TRBV6-3 and TRBJ2-1, with 9 nucleotides matching TRBD2. CDR3 size: 15 residues. The V and J ends lost 3 bases and 4 bases, in that order; junction bases with no gene match: 4. Germline V gene lookup returns CDR1 MNHEY and CDR2 SVGEGT. As DNA, the CDR3 is TGTGCCAGCAGTTATCGACTAGCGGCATACAATGAGCAGTTCTTG. Protein sequence: CASSYRLAAYNEQFL.

This rearrangement joins TRBV7-2 to TRBJ2-5; D is ambiguous. The CDR3 is 14 residues long. Germline CDR1 SGHTA, CDR2 FQGNSA. The V end was cut by 6 bases, the J end by 7 bases, with 18 bases between. CDR3: CASSLSPPPGTQYF. The CDR3 DNA reads TGTGCCAGCAGTCTATCTCCCCCTCCTGGGACCCAGTACTTC.

This clonotype was seen ten or more times. J is TRBJ2-5 and V is TRBV12-3 or TRBV12-4, with 16 positions matching TRBD2. The CDR3 covers 13 residues. V lost 5 bases to trimming and J lost 9 bases; unmatched junction nucleotides: 0. In nucleotides, the CDR3 is TGTGCCAGCAGTGGGACTAGCGGGAGGGCCCAGTACTTC. This translates into CASSGTSGRAQYF.

CDR3 bases: TGCAGTGCTTATAGCGGAAGGGGCCCAGATACGCAGTATTTT. It encodes CSAYSGRGPDTQYF. The chain combines TRBV20-1 with TRBJ2-3; D perhaps matches TRBD2 (6 bases). Germline-derived CDR1 and CDR2 are DFQATT and SNEGSKA (reference sequence). This CDR3 contains 14 residues. Trimming took 5 bases from V and 4 from J, leaving 16 bases between them.

This clonotype has a count of ten or more. The genes are TRBV15 and TRBJ2-3; perhaps TRBD2 as D (6 bases). In germline, CDR1 is LNHNV, CDR2 YYDKDF (reference sequence). The ends were cut back, 5 bases at V and 5 bases at J, with 20 bases in the middle. This CDR3 contains 16 residues. CDR3 loop: CATSPPPGVHGDTQYF. The CDR3 DNA reads as TGTGCCACCAGCCCACCCCCGGGGGTGCATGGAGATACGCAGTATTTT.

The chain has TRBV20-1 and TRBJ2-3; D is perhaps TRBD2 (5 bases). This CDR3 comprises 15 residues. CDR1 DFQATT and CDR2 SNEGSKA come from the germline V gene (reference sequence). Trimming stripped 6 bases from V and 3 bases from J, with 19 bases between. In DNA, the CDR3 is TGCAGTGCGCAACCAGGAGCGGAAAAAACAGATACGCAGTATTTT. It is translated as CSAQPGAEKTDTQYF.